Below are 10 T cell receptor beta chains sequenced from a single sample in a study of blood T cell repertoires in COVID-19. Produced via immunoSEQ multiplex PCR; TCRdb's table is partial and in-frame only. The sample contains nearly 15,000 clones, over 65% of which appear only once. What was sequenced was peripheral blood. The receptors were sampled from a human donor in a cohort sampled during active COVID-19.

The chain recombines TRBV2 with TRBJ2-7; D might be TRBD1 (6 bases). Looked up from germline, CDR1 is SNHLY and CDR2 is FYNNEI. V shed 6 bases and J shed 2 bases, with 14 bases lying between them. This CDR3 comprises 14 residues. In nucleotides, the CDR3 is TGTGCCAGCAGCGACAGGATATCCACCTACGAGCAGTACTTC. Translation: CASSDRISTYEQYF.

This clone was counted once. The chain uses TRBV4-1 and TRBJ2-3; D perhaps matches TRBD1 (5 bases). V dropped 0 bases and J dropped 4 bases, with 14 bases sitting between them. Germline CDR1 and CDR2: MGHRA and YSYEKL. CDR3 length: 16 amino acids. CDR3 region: CASSQDSRRAADTQYF. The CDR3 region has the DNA TGCGCCAGCAGCCAAGATTCTCGCAGGGCGGCAGATACGCAGTATTTT.

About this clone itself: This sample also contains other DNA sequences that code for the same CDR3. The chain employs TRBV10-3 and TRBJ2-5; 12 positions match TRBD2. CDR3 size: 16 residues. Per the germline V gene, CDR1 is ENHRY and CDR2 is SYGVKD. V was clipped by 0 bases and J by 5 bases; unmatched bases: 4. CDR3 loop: CAISESTSGGRETQYF. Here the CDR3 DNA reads TGTGCCATCAGTGAGTCGACTAGCGGGGGTCGTGAGACCCAGTACTTC.

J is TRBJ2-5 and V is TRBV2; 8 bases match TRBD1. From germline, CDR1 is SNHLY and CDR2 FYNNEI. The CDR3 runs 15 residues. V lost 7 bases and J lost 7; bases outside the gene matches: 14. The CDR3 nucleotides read TGTGCCAGCAATACGGACAGGGTGGGACCCGGGACCCAGTACTTC. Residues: CASNTDRVGPGTQYF.

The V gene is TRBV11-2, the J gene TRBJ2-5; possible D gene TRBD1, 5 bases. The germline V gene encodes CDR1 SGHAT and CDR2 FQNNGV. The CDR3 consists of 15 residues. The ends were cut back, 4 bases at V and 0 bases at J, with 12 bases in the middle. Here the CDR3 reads CASSSRTGNQETQYF. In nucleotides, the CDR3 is TGTGCCAGCAGCTCCCGCACAGGAAACCAAGAGACCCAGTACTTC.

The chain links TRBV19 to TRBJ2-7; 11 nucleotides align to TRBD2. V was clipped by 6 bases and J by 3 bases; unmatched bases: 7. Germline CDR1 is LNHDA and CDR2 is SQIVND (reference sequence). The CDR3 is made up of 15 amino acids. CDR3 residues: CASRPRGTSGYEQYF. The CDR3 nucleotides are TGTGCCAGTAGACCCCGAGGGACTAGCGGCTACGAGCAGTACTTC.

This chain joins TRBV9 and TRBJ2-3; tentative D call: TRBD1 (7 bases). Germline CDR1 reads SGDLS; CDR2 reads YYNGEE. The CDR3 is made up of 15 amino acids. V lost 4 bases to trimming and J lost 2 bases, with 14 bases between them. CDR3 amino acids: CASSPPGGITDTQYF. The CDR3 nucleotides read TGTGCCAGCAGCCCTCCAGGGGGGATCACAGATACGCAGTATTTT.

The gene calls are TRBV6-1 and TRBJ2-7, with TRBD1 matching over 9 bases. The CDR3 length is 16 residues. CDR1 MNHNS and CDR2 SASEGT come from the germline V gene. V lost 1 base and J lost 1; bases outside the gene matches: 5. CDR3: CASSEEVGTGSYEQYF. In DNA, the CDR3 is TGTGCCAGCAGTGAAGAGGTCGGGACAGGGTCCTACGAGCAGTACTTC.

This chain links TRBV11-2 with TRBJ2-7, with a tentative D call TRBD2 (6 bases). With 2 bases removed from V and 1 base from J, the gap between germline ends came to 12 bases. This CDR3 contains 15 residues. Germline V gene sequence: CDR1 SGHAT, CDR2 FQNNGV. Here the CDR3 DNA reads TGTGCCAGCAGCTTACGGGGGTCCTCTTCCTACGAGCAGTACTTC. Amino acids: CASSLRGSSSYEQYF.

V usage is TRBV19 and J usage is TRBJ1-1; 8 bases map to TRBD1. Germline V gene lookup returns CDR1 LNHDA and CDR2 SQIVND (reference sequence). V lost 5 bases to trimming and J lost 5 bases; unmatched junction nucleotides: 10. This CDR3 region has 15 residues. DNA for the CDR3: TGTGCCAGTAGTTTCCGGACAGGGCCGAGGACTGAAGCTTTCTTT. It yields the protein CASSFRTGPRTEAFF.